This TCR beta chain was observed in a study of shared clonotypes between healthy human individuals. The wider study: Contributing individuals were two females and three males aged 18 to 49.

J lost 3 bases, V lost 3 bases, and 7 bases had no gene match. CDR3 length: 15 amino acids. From germline, CDR1 is SGHDN and CDR2 FVKESK. As regards this clone: Its antigen remains unidentified.

Study results and limitations: Memory subsets generally showed smaller estimated richness than naive subsets did. For naive CD4 cells, roughly 5% of clonotypes were shared across a few donors.

CD4+ cells yielded CD45RA+ naive and CD45RA-negative memory subsets. Clones were sequenced by immunoSEQ multiplex PCR, and TCRdb holds only the in-frame ones, with some missing. Seen here are about 1 million clones, under 80% observed once, and the top ten hold about 1.5%. The receptor comes from a man between 18 and 35 years old in good health. V usage is TRBV14 and J usage is TRBJ1-2; 7 positions match TRBD1. Sequencing used memory CD4+ T cells sorted from blood. Subset of the sample: CD45RA-negative fraction. CDR3 in amino acids: CASSHITGDYYGYTF. CDR3 bases: TGTGCCAGCAGCCATATCACAGGGGACTACTATGGCTACACCTTC.